This T cell receptor (beta chain) was found in a study of naive and memory T cell subsets. Study-level points and caveats: This RNA-based method may be sensitive to activation-related transcript changes.

The germline V gene has CDR1 LGHNA and CDR2 YSLEER. The CDR3 spans 16 residues. Trimming pared 0 bases from V and 4 bases from J, leaving 16 bases between. The SP2 primer and nested alpha and beta constant region primers amplified ligated cDNA in four rounds. One entry per CDR3 protein, called by TCRdb with MiXCR from the UMI-ligation and nested PCR reads. The sample has 25,000 to 30,000 distinct CDR3 sequences, around 5% seen once. At least ten counts were recorded for this clonotype. Antigen: not known. TCR cDNA received a 3' ligated oligonucleotide that carried a UMI. Whole blood, 2 to 2.5 ml, came from adult healthy volunteers.

The sample was blood. This sequence originates from an adult in good health. The chain is built from TRBV4-3 and TRBJ2-7; D remains unclear. CDR3 amino acids: CASSQERASGWYEQYF. CDR3 nucleotides: TGCGCCAGCAGCCAAGAGCGAGCGAGTGGGTGGTACGAGCAGTACTTC.